This entry is about one T cell receptor beta chain. Germline V lookup: CDR1 MNHNS, CDR2 SASEGT. CDR3 length: 13 amino acids. Trimming at V came to 6 bases and at J to 2 bases, leaving 3 bases not matched to a gene. This record belongs to a study of blood T cell repertoires in COVID-19. Sequenced by immunoSEQ multiplex PCR; TCRdb stores in-frame clones only, minus some. This table holds about 130,000 clones, 75% to 90% found once. This chain joins TRBV6-1 and TRBJ2-7; 8 bases are a match to TRBD1. The sequence was obtained from a man aged 50 or older with active or convalescent COVID-19. The sequenced sample was peripheral blood. This CDR3 is CASRAGGPYEQYF. CDR3 nucleotide sequence: TGTGCCAGCAGGGCAGGGGGCCCCTACGAGCAGTACTTC.